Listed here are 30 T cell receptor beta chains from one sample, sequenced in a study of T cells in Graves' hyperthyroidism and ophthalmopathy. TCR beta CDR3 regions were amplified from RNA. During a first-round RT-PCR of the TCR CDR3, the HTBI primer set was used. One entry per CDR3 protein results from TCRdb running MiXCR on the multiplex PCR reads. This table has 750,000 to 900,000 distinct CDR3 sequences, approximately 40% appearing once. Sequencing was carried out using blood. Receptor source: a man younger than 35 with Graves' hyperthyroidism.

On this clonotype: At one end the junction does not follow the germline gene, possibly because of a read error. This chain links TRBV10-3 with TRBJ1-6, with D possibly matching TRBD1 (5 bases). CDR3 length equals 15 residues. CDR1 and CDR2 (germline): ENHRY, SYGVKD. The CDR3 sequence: CASSYGGDGGSPLHF. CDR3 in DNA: TGTGCCAGCAGTTATGGAGGGGACGGAGGTTCACCCCTCCACTTT.

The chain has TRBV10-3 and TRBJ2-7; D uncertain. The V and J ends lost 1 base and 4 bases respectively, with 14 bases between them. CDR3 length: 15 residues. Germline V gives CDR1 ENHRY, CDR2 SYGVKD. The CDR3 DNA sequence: TGTGCCATCAGTGAGTTCCTAGTGATAAAGTACGAGCAGTACTTC. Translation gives CAISEFLVIKYEQYF.

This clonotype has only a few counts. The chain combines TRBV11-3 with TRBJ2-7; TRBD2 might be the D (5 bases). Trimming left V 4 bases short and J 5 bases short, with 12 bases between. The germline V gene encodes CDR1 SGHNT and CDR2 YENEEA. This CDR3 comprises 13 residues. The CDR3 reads CASSSGPGNEQYF. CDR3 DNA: TGTGCCAGCAGCTCCGGACCGGGGAACGAGCAGTACTTC. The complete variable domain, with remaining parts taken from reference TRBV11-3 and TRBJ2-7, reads EAGVVQSPRYKIIEKKQPVAFWCNPISGHNTLYWYLQNLGQGPELLIRYENEEAVDDSQLPKDRFSAERLKGVDSTLKIQPAELGDSAVYLCASSSGPGNEQYFGPGTRLTVT.

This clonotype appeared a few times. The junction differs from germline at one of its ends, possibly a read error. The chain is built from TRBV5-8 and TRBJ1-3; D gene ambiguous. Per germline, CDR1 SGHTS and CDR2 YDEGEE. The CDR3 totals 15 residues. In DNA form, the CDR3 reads TGTGCCAGCATCTTGAAACCGGGAGCGGGAAACACCATATATTTT. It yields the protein CASILKPGAGNTIYF.

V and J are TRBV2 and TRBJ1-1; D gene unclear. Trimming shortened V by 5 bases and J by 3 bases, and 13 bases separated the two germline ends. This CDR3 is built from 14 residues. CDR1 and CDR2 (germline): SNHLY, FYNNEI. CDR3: CASSRFGSDTEAFF. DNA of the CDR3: TGTGCCAGCAGTCGCTTTGGGTCAGACACTGAAGCTTTCTTT.

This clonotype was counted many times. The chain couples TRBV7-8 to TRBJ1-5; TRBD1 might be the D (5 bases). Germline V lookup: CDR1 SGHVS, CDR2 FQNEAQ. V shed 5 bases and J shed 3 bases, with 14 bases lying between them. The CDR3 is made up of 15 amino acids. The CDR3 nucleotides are TGTGCCAGCAGCCTCCGGGACGGCTACAATCAGCCCCAGCATTTT. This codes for CASSLRDGYNQPQHF.

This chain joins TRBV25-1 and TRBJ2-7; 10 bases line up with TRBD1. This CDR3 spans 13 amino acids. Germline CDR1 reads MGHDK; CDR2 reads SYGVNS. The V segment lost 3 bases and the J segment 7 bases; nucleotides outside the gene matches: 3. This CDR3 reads CASSEGQGKEQYF. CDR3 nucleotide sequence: TGTGCCAGCAGTGAGGGACAGGGGAAAGAGCAGTACTTC.

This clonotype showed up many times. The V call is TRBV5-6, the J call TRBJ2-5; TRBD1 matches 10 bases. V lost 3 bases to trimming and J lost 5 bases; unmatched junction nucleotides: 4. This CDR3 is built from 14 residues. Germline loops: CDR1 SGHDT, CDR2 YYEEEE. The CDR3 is CASSSDRGMETQYF. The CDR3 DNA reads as TGTGCCAGCAGCTCGGACAGGGGGATGGAGACCCAGTACTTC. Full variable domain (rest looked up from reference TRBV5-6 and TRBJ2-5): DAGVTQSPTHLIKTRGQQVTLRCSPKSGHDTVSWYQQALGQGPQFIFQYYEEEERQRGNFPDRFSGHQFPNYSSELNVNALLLGDSALYLCASSSDRGMETQYFGPGTRLLVL.

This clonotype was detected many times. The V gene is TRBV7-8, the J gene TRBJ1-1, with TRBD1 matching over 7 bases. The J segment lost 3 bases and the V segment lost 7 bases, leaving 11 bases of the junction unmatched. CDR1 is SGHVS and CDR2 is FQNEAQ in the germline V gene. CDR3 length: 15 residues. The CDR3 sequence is CASIEIGGADTEAFF. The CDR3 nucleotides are TGTGCCAGCATCGAGATAGGGGGCGCGGACACTGAAGCTTTCTTT.

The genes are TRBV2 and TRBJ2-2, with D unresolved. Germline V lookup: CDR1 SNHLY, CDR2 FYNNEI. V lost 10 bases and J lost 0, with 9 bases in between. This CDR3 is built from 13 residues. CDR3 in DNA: TGTGCCATCAAACAGTCGAACACCGGGGAGCTGTTTTTT. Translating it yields CAIKQSNTGELFF.

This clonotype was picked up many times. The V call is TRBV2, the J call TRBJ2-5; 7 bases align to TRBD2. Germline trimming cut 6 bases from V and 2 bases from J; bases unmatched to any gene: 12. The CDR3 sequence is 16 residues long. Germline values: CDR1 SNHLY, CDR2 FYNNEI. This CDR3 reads CASRARRASGQETQYF. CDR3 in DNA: TGTGCCAGCAGAGCCCGGAGGGCTAGCGGACAAGAGACCCAGTACTTC.

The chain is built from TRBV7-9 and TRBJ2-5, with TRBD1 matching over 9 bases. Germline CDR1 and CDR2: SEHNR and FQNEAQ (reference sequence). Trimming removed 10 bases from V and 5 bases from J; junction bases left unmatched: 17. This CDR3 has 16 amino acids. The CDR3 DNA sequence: TGTGCCAACAGACAGGGGGATCAGCCTAGTGGGGAGACCCAGTACTTC. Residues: CANRQGDQPSGETQYF.

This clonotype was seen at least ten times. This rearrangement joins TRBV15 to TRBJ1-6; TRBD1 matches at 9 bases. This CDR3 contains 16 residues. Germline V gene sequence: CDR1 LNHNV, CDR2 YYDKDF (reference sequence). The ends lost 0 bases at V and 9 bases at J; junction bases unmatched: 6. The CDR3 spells CATSREGDRVSSPLHF. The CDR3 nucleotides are TGTGCCACCAGCAGAGAAGGGGACAGGGTCAGTTCACCCCTCCACTTT.

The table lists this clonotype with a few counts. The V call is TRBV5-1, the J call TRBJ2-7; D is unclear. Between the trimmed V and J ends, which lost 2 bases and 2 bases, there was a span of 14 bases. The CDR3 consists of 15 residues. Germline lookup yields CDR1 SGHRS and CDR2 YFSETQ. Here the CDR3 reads CASSFGLRETYEQYF. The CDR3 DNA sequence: TGCGCCAGCAGCTTCGGCTTACGCGAAACCTACGAGCAGTACTTC. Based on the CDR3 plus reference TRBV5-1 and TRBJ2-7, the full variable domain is KAGVTQTPRYLIKTRGQQVTLSCSPISGHRSVSWYQQTPGQGLQFLFEYFSETQRNKGNFPGRFSGRQFSNSRSEMNVSTLELGDSALYLCASSFGLRETYEQYFGPGTRLTVT.

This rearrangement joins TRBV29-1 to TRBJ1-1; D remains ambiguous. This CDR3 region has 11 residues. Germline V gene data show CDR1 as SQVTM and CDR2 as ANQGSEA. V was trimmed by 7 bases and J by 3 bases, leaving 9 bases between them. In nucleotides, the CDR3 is TGCAGCGGCGGAACGGACACTGAAGCTTTCTTT. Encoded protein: CSGGTDTEAFF.

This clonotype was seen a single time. The CDR3 DNA reads as TGTGCCAGCAGCCAAGGGCCCGGATTCAGTCCCGATGGCTACACCTTC. It codes for CASSQGPGFSPDGYTF. The gene calls are TRBV14 and TRBJ1-2; D gene uncertain. The CDR3 consists of 16 residues. CDR1 is SGHDN and CDR2 is FVKESK in the germline V gene. With 1 base removed from V and 6 bases from J, the gap between germline ends came to 18 bases.

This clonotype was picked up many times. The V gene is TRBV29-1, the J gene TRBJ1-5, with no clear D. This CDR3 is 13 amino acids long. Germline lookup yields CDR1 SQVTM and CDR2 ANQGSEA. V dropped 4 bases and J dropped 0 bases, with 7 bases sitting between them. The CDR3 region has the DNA TGCAGCGTTGGAACCTTTAGCAATCAGCCCCAGCATTTT. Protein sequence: CSVGTFSNQPQHF.

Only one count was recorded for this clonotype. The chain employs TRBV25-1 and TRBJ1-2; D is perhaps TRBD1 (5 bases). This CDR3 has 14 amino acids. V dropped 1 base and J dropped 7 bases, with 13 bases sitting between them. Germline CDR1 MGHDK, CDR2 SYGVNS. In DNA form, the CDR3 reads TGTGCCAGCAGTGAATGGGCAGGGAGTACTGGCTACACCTTC. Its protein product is CASSEWAGSTGYTF.

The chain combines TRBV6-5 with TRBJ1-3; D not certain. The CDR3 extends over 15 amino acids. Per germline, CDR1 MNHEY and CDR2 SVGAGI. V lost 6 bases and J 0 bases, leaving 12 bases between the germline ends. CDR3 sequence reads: CASSMDQNSGNTIYF. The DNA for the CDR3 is TGTGCCAGCAGCATGGACCAGAACTCTGGAAACACCATATATTTT.

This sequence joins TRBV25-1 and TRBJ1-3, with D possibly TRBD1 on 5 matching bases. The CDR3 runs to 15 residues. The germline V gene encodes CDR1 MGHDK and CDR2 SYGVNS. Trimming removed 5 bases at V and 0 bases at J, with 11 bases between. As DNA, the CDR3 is TGTGCCAGCAGTCAACCAGGGCGCTCTGGAAACACCATATATTTT. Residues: CASSQPGRSGNTIYF. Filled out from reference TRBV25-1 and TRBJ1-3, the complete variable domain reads EADIYQTPRYLVIGTGKKITLECSQTMGHDKMYWYQQDPGMELHLIHYSYGVNSTEKGDLSSESTVSRIRTEHFPLTLESARPSHTSQYLCASSQPGRSGNTIYFGEGSWLTVV.

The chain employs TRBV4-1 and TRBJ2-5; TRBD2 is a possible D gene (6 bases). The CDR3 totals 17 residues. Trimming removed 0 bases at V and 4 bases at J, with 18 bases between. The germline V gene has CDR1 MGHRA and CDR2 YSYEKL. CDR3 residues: CASSQDRMPGVGETQYF. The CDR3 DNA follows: TGCGCCAGCAGCCAAGATCGCATGCCGGGAGTAGGAGAGACCCAGTACTTC.

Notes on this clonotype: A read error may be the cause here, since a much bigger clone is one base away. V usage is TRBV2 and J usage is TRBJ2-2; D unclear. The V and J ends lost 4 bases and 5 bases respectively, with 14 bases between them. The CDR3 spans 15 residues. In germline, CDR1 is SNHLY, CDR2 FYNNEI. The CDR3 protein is CASSVNPSSTGELFF. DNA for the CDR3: TGTGCCAGCAGTGTAAACCCTAGTTCGACCGGGGAGCTGTTTTTT.

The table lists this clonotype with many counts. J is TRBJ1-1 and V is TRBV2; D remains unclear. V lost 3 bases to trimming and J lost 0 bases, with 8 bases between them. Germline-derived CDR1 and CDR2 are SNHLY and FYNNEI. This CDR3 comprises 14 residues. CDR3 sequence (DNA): TGTGCCAGCAGTGAGTCCAGAATGAACACTGAAGCTTTCTTT. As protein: CASSESRMNTEAFF. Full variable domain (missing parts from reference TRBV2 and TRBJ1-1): EPEVTQTPSHQVTQMGQEVILRCVPISNHLYFYWYRQILGQKVEFLVSFYNNEISEKSEIFDDQFSVERPDGSNFTLKIRSTKLEDSAMYFCASSESRMNTEAFFGQGTRLTVV.

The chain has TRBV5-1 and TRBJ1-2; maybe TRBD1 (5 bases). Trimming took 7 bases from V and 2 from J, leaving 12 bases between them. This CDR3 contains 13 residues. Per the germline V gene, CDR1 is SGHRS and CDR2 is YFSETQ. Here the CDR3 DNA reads TGCGCCAGCGGGGACCCTCGGAACTATGGCTACACCTTC. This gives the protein CASGDPRNYGYTF.

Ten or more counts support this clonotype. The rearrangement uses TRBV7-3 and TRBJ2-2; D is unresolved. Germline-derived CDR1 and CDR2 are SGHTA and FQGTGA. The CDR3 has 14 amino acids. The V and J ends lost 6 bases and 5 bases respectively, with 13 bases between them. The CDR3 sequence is CASRPMEGTGELFF. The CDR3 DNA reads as TGTGCCAGCAGACCCATGGAAGGAACCGGGGAGCTGTTTTTT.

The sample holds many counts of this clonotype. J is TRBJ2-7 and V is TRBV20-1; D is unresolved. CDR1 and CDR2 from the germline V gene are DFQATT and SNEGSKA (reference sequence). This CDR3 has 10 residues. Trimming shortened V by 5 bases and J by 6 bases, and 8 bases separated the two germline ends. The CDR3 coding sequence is TGCAGTGCTTCGTCACGCGAGCAGTACTTC. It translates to CSASSREQYF.

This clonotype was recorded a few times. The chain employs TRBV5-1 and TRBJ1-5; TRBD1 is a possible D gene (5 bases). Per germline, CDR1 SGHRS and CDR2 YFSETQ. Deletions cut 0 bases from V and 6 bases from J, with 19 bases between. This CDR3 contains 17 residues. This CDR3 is CASSLEGLGASSQPQHF. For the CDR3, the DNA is TGCGCCAGCAGCTTGGAAGGTCTCGGGGCCTCAAGTCAGCCCCAGCATTTT.

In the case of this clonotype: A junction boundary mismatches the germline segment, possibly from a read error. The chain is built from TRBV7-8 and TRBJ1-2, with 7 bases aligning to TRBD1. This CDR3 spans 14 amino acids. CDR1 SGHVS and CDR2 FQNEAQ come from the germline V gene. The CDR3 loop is CVSSETGKGYGYTF. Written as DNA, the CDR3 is TGTGTCAGCAGCGAGACAGGGAAGGGCTATGGCTACACCTTC.

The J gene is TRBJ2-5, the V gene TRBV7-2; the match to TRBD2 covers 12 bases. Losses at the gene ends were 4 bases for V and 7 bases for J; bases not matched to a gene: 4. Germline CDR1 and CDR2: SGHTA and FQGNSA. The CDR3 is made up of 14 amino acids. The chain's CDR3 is CASSSSGGAVTQYF. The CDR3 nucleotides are TGTGCCAGCAGCTCTAGCGGGGGGGCCGTGACCCAGTACTTC.

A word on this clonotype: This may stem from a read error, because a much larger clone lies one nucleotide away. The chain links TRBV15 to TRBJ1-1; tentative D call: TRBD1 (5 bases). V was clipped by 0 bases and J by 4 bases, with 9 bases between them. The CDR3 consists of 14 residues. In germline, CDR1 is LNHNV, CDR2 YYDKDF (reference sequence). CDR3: CATSRDGGSTEAFF. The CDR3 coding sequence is TGTGCCACCAGCAGAGATGGGGGGAGCACTGAAGCTTTCTTT.